A single sample gave rise to the 32 T cell receptor beta chains below, sequenced in a study of blood T cell repertoires in COVID-19. Assay used: immunoSEQ multiplex PCR; TCRdb lists only in-frame clones, some missing. The sample yields roughly 200,000 clones, over 70% seen once. Input material: peripheral blood. These TCRs come from a woman aged 40-49 years with COVID-19, enrolled during active disease.

V and J are TRBV28 and TRBJ1-2; D possibly corresponds to TRBD1 (6 bases). Germline V gene lookup returns CDR1 MDHEN and CDR2 SYDVKM. V dropped 6 bases and J dropped 8 bases, with 16 bases sitting between them. The length of the CDR3 is 13 residues. The CDR3 reads CASSETGLGGYTF. The CDR3 DNA reads as TGTGCCAGCAGCGAAACAGGGCTAGGGGGCTACACCTTC.

The CDR3 region is CASSQNRGPYQPQHF. DNA for the CDR3: TGTGCCAGCAGCCAAAACAGGGGGCCTTATCAGCCCCAGCATTTT. V is TRBV3-1 (or the pseudogene TRBV3-2) and J is TRBJ1-5; TRBD1 aligns across 9 bases. This CDR3 is 15 amino acids long. Germline V gene sequence: CDR1 LGHDT, CDR2 YNNKEL (reference sequence). V lost 2 bases, J lost 5 bases, and 4 bases stayed unmatched.

The chain combines TRBV19 with TRBJ2-2; 8 nucleotides line up with TRBD1. J lost 5 bases, V lost 7 bases, and 6 bases had no gene match. The CDR3 contains 14 residues. The V gene's germline CDR1 is LNHDA and CDR2 SQIVND (reference sequence). This chain's CDR3 is CASTATGETGELFF. CDR3 nucleotides: TGTGCCAGTACCGCGACAGGGGAAACCGGGGAGCTGTTTTTT.

This sequence joins TRBV4-2 and TRBJ2-3; TRBD2 aligns across 13 bases. After removal of 3 bases from V and 2 bases from J, the junction contained 8 bases not matched to a gene. Germline loops: CDR1 LGHNA, CDR2 YNFKEQ. This CDR3 has 18 amino acids. CDR3 region: CASSQGRGTSGDTDTQYF. The CDR3 DNA reads as TGTGCCAGCAGCCAGGGCAGGGGGACTAGCGGGGACACAGATACGCAGTATTTT.

The chain recombines TRBV9 with TRBJ2-1; no firm D call. V was clipped by 0 bases and J by 0 bases, with 10 bases between them. CDR1 SGDLS and CDR2 YYNGEE come from the germline V gene. The length of the CDR3 is 16 residues. CDR3 region: CASSVGVRSSYNEQFF. CDR3 nucleotide sequence: TGTGCCAGCAGCGTAGGGGTGCGGAGCTCCTACAATGAGCAGTTCTTC.

The chain combines TRBV7-9 with TRBJ1-5; 7 bases align to TRBD1. CDR3 length equals 13 residues. V was pared by 5 bases and J by 7 bases, with 5 bases of the junction left unmatched. The germline V gene encodes CDR1 SEHNR and CDR2 FQNEAQ (reference sequence). The CDR3 is CASSPGQAQPQHF. The CDR3 coding sequence is TGTGCCAGCAGCCCAGGACAGGCCCAGCCCCAGCATTTT.

The gene calls are TRBV27 and TRBJ2-2, with D possibly TRBD2 on 5 matching bases. This CDR3 has 16 amino acids. V shed 2 bases and J shed 3 bases, with 13 bases lying between them. Germline V lookup: CDR1 MNHEY, CDR2 SMNVEV (reference sequence). This chain's CDR3 is CASSLSSGIYTGELFF. The CDR3 nucleotides are TGTGCCAGCAGTTTAAGTTCGGGGATTTACACCGGGGAGCTGTTTTTT.

The V call is TRBV2, the J call TRBJ1-2, with 10 bases aligning to TRBD1. The junction had 17 bases not matched to a gene; V was cut back by 0 bases and J by 4 bases. Germline assignment: CDR1 SNHLY and CDR2 FYNNEI. CDR3 length equals 20 residues. CDR3 sequence (DNA): TGTGCCAGCAGTGAAGCTGGGGACTGGGACCGGGACAGGGGATTCTATGGCTACACCTTC. Residues: CASSEAGDWDRDRGFYGYTF.

The chain combines TRBV7-2 with TRBJ1-5; TRBD1 is a possible D gene (5 bases). Trimming pared 0 bases from V and 7 bases from J, leaving 16 bases between. The CDR3 covers 16 residues. Looked up from germline, CDR1 is SGHTA and CDR2 is FQGNSA. In DNA form, the CDR3 reads TGTGCCAGCAGCTTAGCGCTTCGGTCCGGGGGGCAGCCCCAGCATTTT. It yields the protein CASSLALRSGGQPQHF.

The rearrangement uses TRBV5-1 and TRBJ2-3; 7 positions match TRBD2. CDR1 is SGHRS, CDR2 YFSETQ, per germline. The CDR3 runs to 14 residues. Trimming at V came to 5 bases and at J to 2 bases, leaving 5 bases not matched to a gene. The chain's CDR3 is CASRLRGTTDTQYF. The CDR3 DNA reads as TGCGCCAGCAGGCTGCGGGGGACCACAGATACGCAGTATTTT.

The chain couples TRBV4-1 to TRBJ1-2; D might be TRBD1 (6 bases). From germline, CDR1 is MGHRA and CDR2 YSYEKL. There are 16 residues in the CDR3. The CDR3 region has the DNA TGCCCCCGCAGCCGACCGGGACAAGAGCCTAACTATGGCTACACCTTC. Translated, it gives CPRSRPGQEPNYGYTF.

The chain couples TRBV27 to TRBJ1-4, with TRBD1 matching 10 bases. The V gene's germline CDR1 is MNHEY and CDR2 SMNVEV (reference sequence). The CDR3 extends over 15 amino acids. V shed 5 bases, J shed 10 bases, and the junction held 10 bases outside the gene matches. The CDR3 DNA reads as TGTGCCAGCAGTCCACAAACCGGGACAGGGGCAAAACTGTTTTTT. Protein sequence: CASSPQTGTGAKLFF.

Here the CDR3 reads CASSDRAGGYTF. The CDR3, as DNA: TGTGCCAGCAGCGATCGGGCGGGGGGCTACACCTTC. V is TRBV21-1 and J is TRBJ1-2. TRBV21-1 is a documented pseudogene. There are 12 residues in the CDR3.

This sequence joins TRBV5-1 and TRBJ1-5; D possibly corresponds to TRBD1 (5 bases). There are 13 residues in the CDR3. The V end lost 5 bases, the J end lost 4 bases, and 10 bases lay between the germline ends. Per germline, CDR1 SGHRS and CDR2 YFSETQ. The CDR3 is CASRHDRNQPQHF. The CDR3 DNA follows: TGCGCCAGCAGACACGACAGAAATCAGCCCCAGCATTTT.

V usage is TRBV5-1 and J usage is TRBJ1-4, with a possible D match to TRBD1 (5 bases). Germline V lookup: CDR1 SGHRS, CDR2 YFSETQ. V was shortened by 5 bases and J by 4 bases, with 18 bases between the two germline ends. CDR3 length: 16 amino acids. In nucleotides, the CDR3 is TGCGCCAGCAGTTTTCCCCCCGGGGGAGGTAATGAAAAACTGTTTTTT. This sequence encodes CASSFPPGGGNEKLFF.

This clone has at least ten counts. Written as DNA, the CDR3 is TGTGCCAGCAGCACTCTCCAGACAGGGGGAGGCTACACCTTC. As protein: CASSTLQTGGGYTF. The J gene is TRBJ1-2, the V gene TRBV11-2; 9 bases agree with TRBD1. Germline V gives CDR1 SGHAT, CDR2 FQNNGV. With V trimmed by 5 bases and J by 8 bases, 9 bases remained unmatched. CDR3 length: 14 amino acids.

In its sample, this clone was seen many times. The chain joins TRBV5-1 to TRBJ1-6; 8 positions agree with TRBD1. V was pared by 7 bases and J by 7 bases, with 7 bases of the junction left unmatched. The CDR3 sequence is 14 residues long. CDR1 is SGHRS and CDR2 is YFSETQ in the germline V gene. Here the CDR3 reads CASGWTGPNSPLHF. The CDR3 coding sequence is TGCGCCAGCGGGTGGACAGGGCCGAATTCACCCCTCCACTTT.

The chain uses TRBV27 and TRBJ1-3; D call uncertain. Trimming took off 3 bases at V and 0 bases at J, with 6 bases between the two ends. Looked up from germline, CDR1 is MNHEY and CDR2 is SMNVEV (reference sequence). The CDR3 length is 14 residues. The CDR3 sequence is CASSFGSSGNTIYF. In DNA, the CDR3 is TGTGCCAGCAGTTTTGGTAGCTCTGGAAACACCATATATTTT.

Ten or more counts support this clone. This chain uses TRBV29-1 with TRBJ2-3; D perhaps matches TRBD2 (6 bases). This CDR3 is 14 amino acids long. Between the trimmed V and J ends, which lost 1 base and 8 bases, there was a span of 16 bases. Germline V CDR1 and CDR2: SQVTM, ANQGSEA. CDR3 loop: CSVEGVGGTPTQYF. CDR3 DNA sequence: TGCAGCGTTGAAGGGGTCGGCGGGACTCCTACGCAGTATTTT.

This chain uses TRBV2 with TRBJ2-6, with D unresolved. This CDR3 spans 15 amino acids. V shed 6 bases and J shed 0 bases, with 9 bases lying between them. Per the germline V gene, CDR1 is SNHLY and CDR2 is FYNNEI. The DNA for the CDR3 is TGTGCCAGCAGGGTCTACCACTCTGGGGCCAACGTCCTGACTTTC. Translated, it gives CASRVYHSGANVLTF.

This CDR3 is CATAGVYEAFF. The CDR3 DNA follows: TGTGCCACCGCGGGGGTTTATGAAGCTTTCTTT. The V call is TRBV12-3 or TRBV12-4, the J call TRBJ1-1; tentatively, D is TRBD1 (5 bases). CDR3 length equals 11 residues. The ends were cut back, 10 bases at V and 7 bases at J, with 13 bases in the middle.

The chain carries TRBV7-4 and TRBJ2-7, with 8 bases matching TRBD1. Germline V gives CDR1 SGHVT, CDR2 SQSDAQ. The V and J ends lost 11 bases and 5 bases, in that order; junction bases with no gene match: 11. CDR3 length equals 13 residues. The CDR3 sequence is CAVHRGDPDEQYF. The CDR3 DNA sequence: TGTGCCGTCCACAGGGGGGACCCAGACGAGCAGTACTTC.

The rearrangement uses TRBV4-2 and TRBJ1-2, with TRBD1 matching 7 bases. V dropped 4 bases and J dropped 8; count of bases not matched to a gene: 10. Germline loops: CDR1 LGHNA, CDR2 YNFKEQ. This CDR3 is 14 amino acids long. The CDR3: CASSPPAGGKGYTF. CDR3 DNA: TGTGCCAGCAGCCCTCCGGCAGGGGGGAAAGGCTACACCTTC.

The chain recombines TRBV19 with TRBJ1-2, with 9 bases fitting TRBD1. The germline V gene encodes CDR1 LNHDA and CDR2 SQIVND (reference sequence). The CDR3 totals 14 residues. V shed 9 bases, J shed 4 bases, and the junction held 9 bases outside the gene matches. The CDR3 DNA follows: TGTGCCAGCATAGCAGGACAGGGGATCTATGGCTACACCTTC. Translated, it gives CASIAGQGIYGYTF. The full variable domain, completed using reference TRBV19 and TRBJ1-2, is DGGITQSPKYLFRKEGQNVTLSCEQNLNHDAMYWYRQDPGQGLRLIYYSQIVNDFQKGDIAEGYSVSREKKESFPLTVTSAQKNPTAFYLCASIAGQGIYGYTFGSGTRLTVV.

Only one count was recorded for this clone. The chain recombines TRBV28 with TRBJ1-1; TRBD1 might be the D (6 bases). Germline loops: CDR1 MDHEN, CDR2 SYDVKM. The CDR3 consists of 12 residues. The V end lost 6 bases, the J end lost 7 bases, and 12 bases lay between the germline ends. The CDR3 protein is CASRDSRSEAFF. The CDR3 nucleotides are TGTGCCAGCAGGGACAGCCGTAGTGAAGCTTTCTTT.

This chain links TRBV6-6 with TRBJ2-7; a possible D gene is TRBD1 (5 bases). CDR1 MNHNY and CDR2 SVGAGI come from the germline V gene (reference sequence). CDR3 length equals 15 residues. V was trimmed by 0 bases and J by 1 base, leaving 10 bases between them. CDR3 sequence reads: CASSYSMGQSYEQYF. The CDR3, as DNA: TGTGCCAGCAGTTACTCGATGGGGCAGTCCTACGAGCAGTACTTC.

This clone has a single count. The chain uses TRBV27 and TRBJ2-7, with 15 bases aligning to TRBD2. The germline V gene has CDR1 MNHEY and CDR2 SMNVEV (reference sequence). The length of the CDR3 is 17 residues. The V segment lost 4 bases and the J segment 2 bases; nucleotides outside the gene matches: 6. The CDR3 region is CASSWGLAGGSAYEQYF. The CDR3 DNA sequence: TGTGCCAGCAGTTGGGGACTAGCGGGGGGCTCTGCCTACGAGCAGTACTTC.

This clone was found a few times. The chain uses TRBV7-9 and TRBJ1-6; D is ambiguous. CDR3 length: 16 amino acids. Germline-derived CDR1 and CDR2 are SEHNR and FQNEAQ (reference sequence). Deletions cut 3 bases from V and 6 bases from J, with 15 bases between. This CDR3 is CASSLSGLGSNSPLHF. The DNA for the CDR3 is TGTGCCAGCAGCTTGTCGGGTCTTGGAAGTAATTCACCCCTCCACTTT.

The chain carries TRBV5-1 and TRBJ2-7; 13 bases align to TRBD2. This CDR3 is built from 15 residues. CDR1 and CDR2 from the germline V gene are SGHRS and YFSETQ. The ends lost 5 bases at V and 2 bases at J; junction bases unmatched: 4. The CDR3 coding sequence is TGCGCCAGCAGGAGGACTAGCGGGGGTACCTACGAGCAGTACTTC. This codes for CASRRTSGGTYEQYF.

This clone has only a few counts. V gene TRBV5-1 combines with J gene TRBJ2-1; 7 bases fit TRBD2. With 1 base clipped from V and 2 bases from J, the junction kept 3 bases outside the gene matches. CDR1 is SGHRS and CDR2 is YFSETQ in the germline V gene. The CDR3 covers 15 residues. CDR3 in amino acids: CASSLPLAAYNEQFF. The CDR3 region has the DNA TGCGCCAGCAGCTTGCCGCTAGCGGCCTACAATGAGCAGTTCTTC.

This chain uses TRBV28 with TRBJ2-5; 9 bases are a match to TRBD2. The CDR3 extends over 15 amino acids. Trimming at V came to 3 bases and at J to 3 bases, leaving 5 bases not matched to a gene. In germline, CDR1 is MDHEN, CDR2 SYDVKM. The DNA for the CDR3 is TGTGCCAGCAGTTTCCCGACTAGCGGAAAAGAGACCCAGTACTTC. It encodes CASSFPTSGKETQYF.

The chain has TRBV4-1 and TRBJ2-3, with 10 bases lining up with TRBD2. CDR3 length: 16 residues. Trimming at V came to 1 base and at J to 5 bases, leaving 6 bases not matched to a gene. Germline V gene data show CDR1 as MGHRA and CDR2 as YSYEKL. CDR3: CASSQVTSGIQDTQYF. Here the CDR3 DNA reads TGCGCCAGCAGCCAAGTCACTAGCGGGATTCAAGATACGCAGTATTTT.